This paragraph reports one T cell receptor beta chain. The sample originates from a study of beta chain features in type 1 diabetes. The CDR3 loop spans 13 amino acids. In germline, CDR1 is ENHRY, CDR2 SYGVKD. V lost 8 bases, J lost 1 base, and 11 bases lay in between. A sort by CD45RO/CCR7/CD25/CD127/CD95/CD27 yielded CD4+ naive, central memory, regulatory and stem cell-like memory cells. As every portion of the isolated RNA was reverse transcribed, the sequencing read expressed TCRB transcripts. The repertoire was sequenced with immunoSEQ multiplex PCR; TCRdb's copy has only in-frame clones and lacks some. The top ten clones hold 0.053% of a sample with hundreds of thousands of clones, 55% to 70% of them seen once.

The receptor was isolated from a man aged 25-40 years in good health. Sequenced: naive CD4+ T cells from blood. The chain uses TRBV10-3 and TRBJ1-1, with D perhaps TRBD1 (6 bases). The CDR3 loop is CAIQGQKNTEAFF. The CDR3 nucleotides read TGTGCCATCCAAGGACAGAAGAACACTGAAGCTTTCTTT.